Each of the 28 T cell receptor beta chains below was sequenced from the same sample in a study of T cells in Graves' hyperthyroidism and ophthalmopathy. Authors of the study amplified TCR beta CDR3 regions from RNA transcripts. An initial round of RT-PCR targeting the TCR CDR3 relied on the HTBI primer set. TCRdb independently ran MiXCR on the multiplex PCR reads; one entry per CDR3 protein. Among fewer than 650,000 distinct CDR3 sequences listed, approximately 13% were seen once. The specimen sequenced was blood. The source of these receptors is a woman in her thirties with Graves' hyperthyroidism that later progressed to Graves' ophthalmopathy.

In its sample, this clonotype was seen many times. This chain links TRBV28 with TRBJ2-1; 10 nucleotides align to TRBD2. With V trimmed by 7 bases and J by 8 bases, 2 bases remained unmatched. The CDR3 covers 12 residues. Germline V gene data show CDR1 as MDHEN and CDR2 as SYDVKM. CDR3 nucleotide sequence: TGTGCCAGCACTAGCGGGAGATATGAGCAGTTCTTC. It encodes CASTSGRYEQFF.

This clonotype was seen only a few times. The chain employs TRBV29-1 and TRBJ2-4; 16 nucleotides agree with TRBD2. This CDR3 contains 18 residues. Germline V CDR1 and CDR2: SQVTM, ANQGSEA. V was clipped by 4 bases and J by 3 bases; unmatched bases: 9. In DNA form, the CDR3 reads TGCAGCGTTGTTGTCCCGGGACTAGCGGGGGGGAGCAAAAACATTCAGTACTTC. This codes for CSVVVPGLAGGSKNIQYF.

In its sample, this clonotype was seen many times. This sequence joins TRBV24-1 and TRBJ2-3; D is unresolved. Germline CDR1 and CDR2: KGHDR and SFDVKD. With 4 bases removed from V and 2 bases from J, the gap between germline ends came to 9 bases. The CDR3 contains 14 residues. CDR3 DNA sequence: TGTGCCACCAGTGACCGGACCTACACAGATACGCAGTATTTT. Translation: CATSDRTYTDTQYF.

This clonotype was seen a handful of times. The V and J genes are TRBV7-2 and TRBJ2-7; weak D call: TRBD2 (6 bases). V shed 2 bases and J shed 1 base, with 21 bases lying between them. Germline CDR1 is SGHTA and CDR2 is FQGNSA. This CDR3 has 18 amino acids. In DNA form, the CDR3 reads TGTGCCAGCAGCTTATATAGGTATGGAGGGGAACGGTCCTACGAGCAGTACTTC. Its translation: CASSLYRYGGERSYEQYF.

Many counts were recorded for this clonotype. The rearrangement uses TRBV11-2 and TRBJ2-7, with unresolved D. Germline V CDR1 and CDR2: SGHAT, FQNNGV. V was pared by 5 bases and J by 7 bases, with 9 bases between. The CDR3 contains 11 residues. The CDR3 region has the DNA TGTGCCAGCAGCCCTCTCCAGGAGCAGTACTTC. Protein product: CASSPLQEQYF. Combining the CDR3 with reference TRBV11-2 and TRBJ2-7 gives the whole variable domain EAGVAQSPRYKIIEKRQSVAFWCNPISGHATLYWYQQILGQGPKLLIQFQNNGVVDDSQLPKDRFSAERLKGVDSTLKIQPAKLEDSAVYLCASSPLQEQYFGPGTRLTVT.

A few counts support this clonotype. The rearrangement links TRBV6-2 or TRBV6-3 to TRBJ2-1; D uncertain. Deletions cut 6 bases from V and 0 bases from J, with 21 bases between. The length of the CDR3 is 18 residues. Germline V gene sequence: CDR1 MNHEY, CDR2 SVGEGT. CDR3 sequence (DNA): TGTGCCAGCAGCTATATTACGACTTCGGTCAGCTCCTACAATGAGCAGTTCTTC. Protein sequence: CASSYITTSVSSYNEQFF.

In its sample, this clonotype was seen a few times. The V and J genes are TRBV24-1 and TRBJ2-3; D is perhaps TRBD1 (6 bases). Germline V gene lookup returns CDR1 KGHDR and CDR2 SFDVKD. This CDR3 comprises 13 residues. Trimming shortened V by 6 bases and J by 5 bases, and 11 bases separated the two germline ends. This chain's CDR3 is CATSPQGRDTQYF. The CDR3 nucleotides read TGTGCCACCAGTCCCCAGGGGAGAGATACGCAGTATTTT.

This clonotype showed up just a few times. This chain links TRBV4-3 with TRBJ1-1; no reliable D call. In germline, CDR1 is LGHNA, CDR2 YSLEER. V gave up 0 bases and J gave up 6 bases, with 11 bases separating them. This CDR3 has 14 amino acids. For the CDR3, the DNA is TGCGCCAGCAGCCAAGATGTGGGTCGCGCTGAAGCTTTCTTT. Amino acid sequence: CASSQDVGRAEAFF.

V usage is TRBV10-3 and J usage is TRBJ2-1, with D perhaps matching TRBD1 (6 bases). The CDR3 runs to 13 residues. Germline CDR1 and CDR2: ENHRY and SYGVKD. V lost 7 bases and J 3 bases, leaving 10 bases between the germline ends. CDR3 DNA: TGTGCCATCACCAGGGGCGACTACAATGAGCAGTTCTTC. This translates into CAITRGDYNEQFF.

This clonotype was recorded a few times. V and J are TRBV20-1 and TRBJ1-5, with D hard to call. This CDR3 region has 15 residues. The germline V gene encodes CDR1 DFQATT and CDR2 SNEGSKA (reference sequence). V was trimmed by 6 bases and J by 0 bases, leaving 15 bases between them. As DNA, the CDR3 is TGCAGTGCACTCGTCAGTTTTTATAGCAATCAGCCCCAGCATTTT. This encodes CSALVSFYSNQPQHF.

This clonotype was found many times. CDR3 protein: CASSLGTDYEQYF. CDR3 sequence (DNA): TGCGCCAGCAGCTTGGGCACAGACTACGAGCAGTACTTC. J is TRBJ2-7 and V is TRBV5-1; no clear D gene. Germline CDR1 and CDR2: SGHRS and YFSETQ. There are 13 residues in the CDR3. Trimming took off 0 bases at V and 3 bases at J, with 7 bases between the two ends.

This clonotype was seen ten or more times. At one end the junction does not follow the germline gene, possibly because of a read error. V is TRBV20-1 and J is TRBJ1-5, with D tentatively TRBD1 (5 bases). Germline V gene data show CDR1 as DFQATT and CDR2 as SNEGSKA (reference sequence). This CDR3 region has 14 residues. The CDR3, as DNA: TGCAGTGCTCTTAGGGGCAGTAGCGATCAGCCCCAGCATTTT. Protein sequence: CSALRGSSDQPQHF.

The sample holds many counts of this clonotype. V gene TRBV24-1 combines with J gene TRBJ2-5; D is possibly TRBD1 or TRBD2 (5 bases each). The CDR3 runs to 14 residues. Deletions cut 11 bases from V and 3 bases from J, with 18 bases between. Germline values: CDR1 KGHDR, CDR2 SFDVKD. The CDR3 DNA follows: TGTGCCAGCCTGTTCGATTGGGGGAAAGAGACCCAGTACTTC. Its protein product is CASLFDWGKETQYF.

Many counts were recorded for this clonotype. The rearrangement uses TRBV6-1 and TRBJ1-1, with D possibly being TRBD1 (5 bases). This CDR3 has 15 amino acids. Germline V lookup: CDR1 MNHNS, CDR2 SASEGT. Trimming shortened V by 4 bases and J by 0 bases, and 12 bases separated the two germline ends. The CDR3 nucleotides are TGTGCCAGCAGTGGATTGACAGCCATGAACACTGAAGCTTTCTTT. This codes for CASSGLTAMNTEAFF.

This clonotype has ten or more counts. The chain has TRBV15 and TRBJ1-1, with 10 bases matching TRBD1. The CDR3 is made up of 16 amino acids. V lost 1 base and J lost 1; bases outside the gene matches: 3. Per the germline V gene, CDR1 is LNHNV and CDR2 is YYDKDF (reference sequence). CDR3 nucleotides: TGTGCCACCAGCAGAGGCTGGGACAGGGGGAACACTGAAGCTTTCTTT. Its translation: CATSRGWDRGNTEAFF.

Details on this clonotype: This clone may be a read error of a much larger clone one base away. The rearrangement joins TRBV6-5 to TRBJ1-1; D is unresolved. The CDR3 loop spans 15 amino acids. Germline V gene sequence: CDR1 MNHEY, CDR2 SVGAGI. Between the trimmed V and J ends, which lost 2 bases and 5 bases, there was a span of 15 bases. The CDR3 bases are TGTGCCAGCAGTTACCGGCGGGCCTGGGAGACTGAAGCTTTCTTT. This codes for CASSYRRAWETEAFF.

In this sample, this clonotype turned up many times. The rearrangement joins TRBV7-9 to TRBJ2-1; D possibly corresponds to TRBD1 (5 bases). The CDR3 contains 12 residues. The ends were cut back, 5 bases at V and 6 bases at J, with 8 bases in the middle. Germline loops: CDR1 SEHNR, CDR2 FQNEAQ (reference sequence). The CDR3 spells CASSRDSNEQFF. In nucleotides, the CDR3 is TGTGCCAGCAGCCGAGACAGCAATGAGCAGTTCTTC.

This clonotype was picked up a small number of times. The chain carries TRBV6-1 and TRBJ1-1; no clear D. Germline loops: CDR1 MNHNS, CDR2 SASEGT. CDR3 length: 11 residues. The ends were cut back, 10 bases at V and 8 bases at J, with 14 bases in the middle. The CDR3: CATSRAGEAFF. The CDR3 nucleotides read TGTGCCACCTCCCGGGCGGGGGAAGCTTTCTTT.

There are many counts of this clonotype. V and J are TRBV14 and TRBJ1-6, with unresolved D. This CDR3 spans 13 amino acids. Trimming took 0 bases from V and 10 from J, leaving 7 bases between them. The germline gives CDR1 SGHDN, CDR2 FVKESK. DNA for the CDR3: TGTGCCAGCAGCCAAGATCGTAGATCACCCCTCCACTTT. This encodes CASSQDRRSPLHF.

This clonotype was seen more than once but under ten times. The chain has TRBV6-2 or TRBV6-3 and TRBJ2-5, with 13 bases aligning to TRBD2. The germline V gene encodes CDR1 MNHEY and CDR2 SVGEGT. V gave up 0 bases and J gave up 4 bases; unmatched junction bases: 8. This CDR3 contains 18 residues. The CDR3 loop is CASSYSLLAGGIGETQYF. In DNA, the CDR3 is TGTGCCAGCAGTTACTCGTTACTAGCGGGAGGGATTGGAGAGACCCAGTACTTC.

Only a few counts were recorded for this clonotype. J is TRBJ1-2 and V is TRBV19, with 12 bases fitting TRBD1. V shed 0 bases and J 4 bases; nucleotides not matched to a gene: 6. The CDR3 contains 17 residues. CDR1 and CDR2 (germline): LNHDA, SQIVND (reference sequence). The CDR3 sequence is CASSIEEGTGGVYGYTF. DNA for the CDR3: TGTGCCAGTAGTATAGAAGAGGGGACAGGGGGCGTCTATGGCTACACCTTC.

In this sample, this clonotype turned up many times. The chain is built from TRBV27 and TRBJ2-1, with 8 bases matching TRBD2. The CDR3 consists of 12 residues. V shed 6 bases and J 9 bases; nucleotides not matched to a gene: 4. Per the germline V gene, CDR1 is MNHEY and CDR2 is SMNVEV (reference sequence). The CDR3 protein is CASSLSGTEQFF. The CDR3 DNA is TGTGCCAGCAGCCTTAGCGGGACTGAGCAGTTCTTC.

This clonotype came up many times. The chain combines TRBV19 with TRBJ2-1, with 9 bases matching TRBD1. The germline V gene has CDR1 LNHDA and CDR2 SQIVND (reference sequence). V lost 5 bases, J lost 2 bases, and 7 bases stayed unmatched. The CDR3 is made up of 16 amino acids. CDR3 coding DNA: TGTGCCAGTAGTCGCACAGGGGGCCTTACCTACAATGAGCAGTTCTTC. Its translation: CASSRTGGLTYNEQFF. The variable domain in full, with the rest retrieved from reference TRBV19 and TRBJ2-1, is DGGITQSPKYLFRKEGQNVTLSCEQNLNHDAMYWYRQDPGQGLRLIYYSQIVNDFQKGDIAEGYSVSREKKESFPLTVTSAQKNPTAFYLCASSRTGGLTYNEQFFGPGTRLTVL.

The sample holds many counts of this clonotype. J is TRBJ2-1 and V is TRBV24-1, with 10 positions matching TRBD1. Per the germline V gene, CDR1 is KGHDR and CDR2 is SFDVKD. This CDR3 is 16 amino acids long. With 7 bases clipped from V and 8 bases from J, the junction kept 13 bases outside the gene matches. CDR3 residues: CATSPPWTGGKDEQFF. The DNA for the CDR3 is TGTGCCACCAGCCCTCCATGGACAGGGGGAAAGGATGAGCAGTTCTTC.

This clonotype was observed many times. The chain combines TRBV19 with TRBJ1-2; 9 positions match TRBD1. There are 15 residues in the CDR3. With 6 bases clipped from V and 3 bases from J, the junction kept 8 bases outside the gene matches. The germline CDR1 and CDR2 sequences are LNHDA and SQIVND (reference sequence). In DNA form, the CDR3 reads TGTGCCAGTAGCCCGACAGGGGGTCTTTACTATGGCTACACCTTC. It yields the protein CASSPTGGLYYGYTF.

Ten or more counts support this clonotype. This chain joins TRBV19 and TRBJ2-1; 10 bases line up with TRBD2. CDR1 is LNHDA and CDR2 is SQIVND in the germline V gene (reference sequence). Trimming cost V 3 bases and J 10 bases; bases outside gene matches: 18. The CDR3 runs to 18 residues. The CDR3 sequence is CASSILRDRLLAGVEQFF. CDR3 nucleotide sequence: TGTGCCAGTAGTATCCTCCGGGACAGACTTCTAGCGGGAGTCGAGCAGTTCTTC.

This clonotype showed up just a few times. The chain has TRBV5-5 and TRBJ2-5, with D possibly TRBD2 on 6 matching bases. The V and J ends lost 3 bases and 5 bases respectively, with 29 bases between them. There are 19 residues in the CDR3. Germline CDR1 is SGHKS and CDR2 is YYEKEE (reference sequence). CDR3 nucleotide sequence: TGTGCCAGCAGCTCCCCCGACGGTCCGGGACTCCTCATAGAGGAGACCCAGTACTTC. As protein: CASSSPDGPGLLIEETQYF.

This clonotype occurred many times. The chain has TRBV27 and TRBJ1-1, with D unresolved. The V gene lost 3 bases and the J gene lost 1 base, with 9 bases spanning the gap. CDR3 length: 14 amino acids. The germline gives CDR1 MNHEY, CDR2 SMNVEV (reference sequence). The CDR3 sequence is CASSFVGGNTEAFF. The CDR3 nucleotides read TGTGCCAGCAGTTTTGTGGGTGGGAACACTGAAGCTTTCTTT.